The 22 T cell receptor beta chains presented below share a single source sample, sequenced in a study of blood T cells in healthy people across ages. Next came a second PCR, run for about 7 to 12 cycles, which used a sample-barcoded 5' primer along with a J-beta primer mix. From the 5' RACE reads, TCRdb called clonotypes with MiXCR, one entry per CDR3 protein. Of approximately 360,000 distinct CDR3 sequences listed, approximately 52% are singletons. The sequencing sample was made of blood. The receptors here all came from a man aged 55 to 70 in good health.

This clonotype was found many times. The chain recombines TRBV18 with TRBJ2-7; 10 nucleotides agree with TRBD2. There are 16 residues in the CDR3. The germline V gene encodes CDR1 KGHSH and CDR2 LQKENI. V lost 6 bases, J lost 3 bases, and 11 bases stayed unmatched. CDR3 sequence reads: CASSGRGASGSYEQYF. CDR3 in DNA: TGTGCCAGCTCTGGCAGGGGGGCTAGCGGGAGCTACGAGCAGTACTTC.

In this sample, this clonotype turned up a few times. The rearrangement joins TRBV7-2 to TRBJ2-5; D ambiguous. CDR1 is SGHTA and CDR2 is FQGNSA in the germline V gene. The CDR3 is 12 residues long. The ends were cut back, 3 bases at V and 5 bases at J, with 7 bases in the middle. The CDR3 sequence is CASSFRRETQYF. As DNA, the CDR3 is TGTGCCAGCAGCTTTAGAAGGGAGACCCAGTACTTC. The complete variable domain, with remaining parts taken from reference TRBV7-2 and TRBJ2-5, reads GAGVSQSPSNKVTEKGKDVELRCDPISGHTALYWYRQSLGQGLEFLIYFQGNSAPDKSGLPSDRFSAERTGGSVSTLTIQRTQQEDSAVYLCASSFRRETQYFGPGTRLLVL.

The rearrangement uses TRBV7-9 and TRBJ1-4; TRBD1 is a possible D gene (5 bases). CDR3 size: 14 residues. The germline CDR1 and CDR2 sequences are SEHNR and FQNEAQ (reference sequence). V lost 5 bases to trimming and J lost 4 bases, with 11 bases between them. Here the CDR3 reads CASSRDQVNEKLFF. As DNA, the CDR3 is TGTGCCAGCAGCCGGGACCAAGTTAATGAAAAACTGTTTTTT.

The V gene is TRBV29-1, the J gene TRBJ2-2, with a tentative D call TRBD2 (6 bases). CDR1 and CDR2 from the germline V gene are SQVTM and ANQGSEA. The CDR3 runs 12 residues. The germline V and J ends were trimmed by 4 bases and 4 bases, with 7 bases remaining between them. The CDR3 protein is CSVGRGTGELFF. DNA of the CDR3: TGCAGCGTTGGGCGGGGCACCGGGGAGCTGTTTTTT.

The chain joins TRBV18 to TRBJ2-3; D unresolved. This CDR3 spans 15 amino acids. CDR1 and CDR2 (germline): KGHSH, LQKENI. With 2 bases removed from V and 0 bases from J, the gap between germline ends came to 9 bases. CDR3 in DNA: TGTGCCAGCTCACCAGGAGCCAGAAGCACAGATACGCAGTATTTT. Translating it yields CASSPGARSTDTQYF.

This chain uses TRBV25-1 with TRBJ1-1, with a tentative D call TRBD1 (5 bases). The CDR3 loop spans 11 amino acids. CDR1 is MGHDK and CDR2 is SYGVNS in the germline V gene. As DNA, the CDR3 is TGTGCTACGCGCGGGGGGACTGAAGCTTTCTTT. Its translation: CATRGGTEAFF.

The chain is built from TRBV27 and TRBJ2-6; the D is unclear. There are 20 residues in the CDR3. V shed 0 bases and J shed 0 bases, with 18 bases lying between them. Looked up from germline, CDR1 is MNHEY and CDR2 is SMNVEV (reference sequence). Written as DNA, the CDR3 is TGTGCCAGCAGTTTATCGCAACCACAGAGAACTATCTCTGGGGCCAACGTCCTGACTTTC. Translated: CASSLSQPQRTISGANVLTF.

The chain carries TRBV11-2 and TRBJ2-1, with 9 positions matching TRBD1. The germline V gene encodes CDR1 SGHAT and CDR2 FQNNGV. The junction had 7 bases not matched to a gene; V was cut back by 5 bases and J by 8 bases. The CDR3 extends over 14 amino acids. DNA of the CDR3: TGTGCCAGCAGCCTAGGGACAGGGAGGGATGAGCAGTTCTTC. It yields the protein CASSLGTGRDEQFF.

The chain couples TRBV5-1 to TRBJ2-7; D is unclear. V lost 0 bases and J 0 bases, leaving 10 bases between the germline ends. Germline values: CDR1 SGHRS, CDR2 YFSETQ. CDR3 size: 15 residues. The CDR3 sequence: CASSLERYSSYEQYF. CDR3 DNA: TGCGCCAGCAGCTTGGAGCGTTATAGCTCCTACGAGCAGTACTTC.

The table lists this clonotype with a count of one. The rearrangement links TRBV9 to TRBJ2-7; D gene uncertain. With 4 bases removed from V and 0 bases from J, the gap between germline ends came to 14 bases. Per germline, CDR1 SGDLS and CDR2 YYNGEE. The CDR3 spans 15 residues. The CDR3 nucleotides read TGTGCCAGCAGCTCACCAGACGGGCCCTCCTACGAGCAGTACTTC. It yields the protein CASSSPDGPSYEQYF. The full variable domain, rest sourced from reference TRBV9 and TRBJ2-7, is DSGVTQTPKHLITATGQRVTLRCSPRSGDLSVYWYQQSLDQGLQFLIQYYNGEERAKGNILERFSAQQFPDLHSELNLSSLELGDSALYFCASSSPDGPSYEQYFGPGTRLTVT.

The rearrangement joins TRBV20-1 to TRBJ2-7; 8 bases align to TRBD2. This CDR3 spans 15 amino acids. Germline lookup yields CDR1 DFQATT and CDR2 SNEGSKA (reference sequence). The V gene end was trimmed by 6 bases and the J gene end by 0 bases; junction bases not matched to a gene: 10. The CDR3 DNA sequence: TGCAGTGCCCGGGCGGTGACTAGCGACTCCTACGAGCAGTACTTC. Encoded protein: CSARAVTSDSYEQYF.

This clonotype turned up a few times. The chain links TRBV29-1 to TRBJ2-4; no reliable D call. The J call is in doubt because the DNA end fits TRBJ2-7 better. The CDR3 length is 12 residues. Germline-derived CDR1 and CDR2 are SQVTM and ANQGSEA. CDR3 loop: CSVVGDGGEQYF. CDR3 DNA sequence: TGCAGCGTTGTAGGAGACGGCGGCGAGCAGTACTTC.

Many counts were recorded for this clonotype. DNA of the CDR3: TGTGCCAGCAGTTTGGGGGACAGCTCCTACGAGCAGTACTTC. It translates to CASSLGDSSYEQYF. The chain couples TRBV7-8 to TRBJ2-7; 7 positions agree with TRBD1. The J segment lost 0 bases and the V segment lost 6 bases, leaving 5 bases of the junction unmatched. CDR1 SGHVS and CDR2 FQNEAQ come from the germline V gene. This CDR3 has 14 residues.

This clonotype was observed a handful of times. This chain's CDR3 is CASSSSGRIWDKQYF. The CDR3 DNA reads TGTGCCAGCAGCTCTAGCGGGAGAATATGGGACAAGCAGTACTTC. The genes are TRBV7-2 and TRBJ2-7; 10 nucleotides line up with TRBD2. V lost 4 bases to trimming and J lost 8 bases; unmatched junction nucleotides: 11. The germline V gene has CDR1 SGHTA and CDR2 FQGNSA. The CDR3 contains 15 residues.

On this clonotype: One junction end disagrees with the germline gene, perhaps due to a read error. The chain is built from TRBV10-3 and TRBJ2-7, with D possibly being TRBD1 or TRBD2 (5 bases each). CDR3 length: 15 amino acids. Germline CDR1 is ENHRY and CDR2 is SYGVKD. The CDR3 DNA reads TGTGCCACCAGTGAGAGAGGGGCGGCAGGCTACGAGCAGTACTTC. Protein sequence: CATSERGAAGYEQYF.

This chain connects TRBV5-1 to TRBJ2-3; D ambiguous. The CDR3 is 12 residues long. Trimming pared 1 base from V and 6 bases from J, leaving 6 bases between. Germline values: CDR1 SGHRS, CDR2 YFSETQ. CDR3 in DNA: TGCGCCAGCAGCTTGATCGCTGATACGCAGTATTTT. As protein: CASSLIADTQYF.

This sequence joins TRBV15 and TRBJ2-7; D is ambiguous. Germline assignment: CDR1 LNHNV and CDR2 YYDKDF (reference sequence). The CDR3 has 13 residues. Trimming stripped 1 base from V and 3 bases from J, with 7 bases between. The CDR3 DNA is TGTGCCACCAGCAGAGGCCGATTCTACGAGCAGTACTTC. Translated: CATSRGRFYEQYF.

This clonotype was observed a few times. The chain joins TRBV13 to TRBJ2-4, with D unclear. With the DNA end fitting TRBJ2-5 better, the J assignment may be wrong. The germline V gene encodes CDR1 PRHDT and CDR2 FYEKMQ (reference sequence). The CDR3 is 12 residues long. The CDR3 spells CASSSPGKTQYF. In DNA, the CDR3 is TGTGCCAGCAGCTCACCCGGAAAGACCCAGTACTTC.

The chain is built from TRBV11-2 and TRBJ2-3, with D possibly called TRBD1 or TRBD2 (6 bases each). The CDR3 extends over 15 amino acids. Germline V gives CDR1 SGHAT, CDR2 FQNNGV. V shed 4 bases and J shed 5 bases, with 16 bases lying between them. For the CDR3, the DNA is TGTGCCAGCAGCTCGAGGGGGGCGGGCGGAGATACGCAGTATTTT. Translated, it gives CASSSRGAGGDTQYF.

The rearrangement uses TRBV20-1 and TRBJ2-3; 14 bases fit TRBD2. Trimming took 1 base from V and 5 from J; bases not matched to a gene: 2. The CDR3 loop spans 15 amino acids. Germline-derived CDR1 and CDR2 are DFQATT and SNEGSKA (reference sequence). The CDR3 DNA follows: TGCAGTGCTAGAGTAGGGACTAGCGGGGGAGATACGCAGTATTTT. It codes for CSARVGTSGGDTQYF.

This chain links TRBV5-1 with TRBJ2-3, with D unclear. This CDR3 comprises 15 residues. CDR1 and CDR2 (germline): SGHRS, YFSETQ. The ends were cut back, 0 bases at V and 4 bases at J, with 12 bases in the middle. In DNA form, the CDR3 reads TGCGCCAGCAGCTTGGGAATCGTTCTCCCAGATACGCAGTATTTT. As protein: CASSLGIVLPDTQYF.

This chain joins TRBV4-1 and TRBJ2-3, with TRBD2 matching 13 bases. The germline V gene encodes CDR1 MGHRA and CDR2 YSYEKL. This CDR3 comprises 19 residues. V dropped 4 bases and J dropped 7; count of bases not matched to a gene: 17. As DNA, the CDR3 is TGCGCCAGCAGCCTCGGGACAGGGGGACTAGCGGGACCCACGAATACGCAGTATTTT. Encoded protein: CASSLGTGGLAGPTNTQYF.